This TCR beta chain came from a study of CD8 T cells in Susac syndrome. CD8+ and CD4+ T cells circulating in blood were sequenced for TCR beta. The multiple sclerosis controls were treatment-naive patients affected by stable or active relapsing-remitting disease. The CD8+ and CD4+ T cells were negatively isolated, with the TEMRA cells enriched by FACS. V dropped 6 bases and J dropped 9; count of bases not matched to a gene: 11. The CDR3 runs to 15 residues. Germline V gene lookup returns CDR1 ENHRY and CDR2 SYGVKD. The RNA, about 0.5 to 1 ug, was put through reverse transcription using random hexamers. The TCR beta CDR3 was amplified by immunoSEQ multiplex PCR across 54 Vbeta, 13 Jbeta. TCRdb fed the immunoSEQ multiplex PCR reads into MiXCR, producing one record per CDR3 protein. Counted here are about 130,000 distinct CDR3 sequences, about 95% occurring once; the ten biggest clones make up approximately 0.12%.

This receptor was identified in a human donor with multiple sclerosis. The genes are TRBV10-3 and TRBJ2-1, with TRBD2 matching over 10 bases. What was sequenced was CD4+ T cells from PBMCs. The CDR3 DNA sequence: TGTGCCATCAGCTATCTAGCGGGAGTCGGTGGTGAGCAGTTCTTC. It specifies CAISYLAGVGGEQFF.